Listed here are 26 T cell receptor beta chains from one sample, sequenced in a study of T cells after posttransplantation cyclophosphamide (dated by TCRdb to the mid-2010s). The intended sense of this specimen's time point label: posttransplant day relative to BM transplant. The control group consisted of around ten patients who received myeloablative marrow transplants with methotrexate plus a calcineurin inhibitor and who were sampled 1 year after transplant. The library was prepared using the immunoSEQ multiplex PCR assay. TCRdb took this table from immuneACCESS and kept in-frame rearrangements with V and J called. Such tables lack part of the clones; where checked against another copy, unresolved V genes explain under half of the gap, and the rest is unexplained. The sample contains 9,000 to 10,000 clones, approximately 90% of them found a single time. The ten top clones hold around a quarter of the sample.

The starting material was PBMCs, obtained after an allogeneic stem cell transplant with a calcineurin inhibitor and methotrexate. The receptor set was obtained from a young adult male patient who received an allogeneic stem cell transplant from an unrelated donor, was CMV-positive, and had no GVHD. Some T cells may originate with the graft donor following a transplant.

This chain links TRBV18 with TRBJ1-2; 11 bases match TRBD1. Germline V gene sequence: CDR1 KGHSH, CDR2 LQKENI. V shed 2 bases and J 4 bases; nucleotides not matched to a gene: 3. CDR3 length: 15 amino acids. CDR3 sequence (DNA): TGTGCCAGCTCACCAATGGGGACAGGGGGCTATGGCTACACCTTC. Its translation: CASSPMGTGGYGYTF.

The V gene is TRBV19, the J gene TRBJ2-2, with 11 bases that match TRBD2. CDR3 length equals 21 residues. V was pared by 4 bases and J by 0 bases, with 16 bases of the junction left unmatched. CDR1 is LNHDA and CDR2 is SQIVND in the germline V gene (reference sequence). CDR3 region: CASSTLLILIAGGANTGELFF. Here the CDR3 DNA reads TGTGCCAGTAGTACCCTGCTAATCTTGATAGCGGGAGGGGCGAACACCGGGGAGCTGTTTTTT.

The V and J genes are TRBV5-4 and TRBJ2-3, with D possibly being TRBD1 (6 bases). Trimming took off 3 bases at V and 4 bases at J, with 15 bases between the two ends. The CDR3 extends over 15 amino acids. Germline V gene data show CDR1 as SGHNT and CDR2 as YYREEE (reference sequence). The CDR3 here is CASSSGQTAADTQYF. For the CDR3, the DNA is TGTGCCAGCAGCTCGGGACAAACGGCGGCAGATACGCAGTATTTT.

J is TRBJ2-1 and V is TRBV9; maybe TRBD2 (5 bases). Per the germline V gene, CDR1 is SGDLS and CDR2 is YYNGEE. Trimming pared 2 bases from V and 0 bases from J, leaving 9 bases between. The CDR3 is 15 amino acids. CDR3 bases: TGTGCCAGCAGCGTCGACTACGCCTCCTACAATGAGCAGTTCTTC. Translated, it gives CASSVDYASYNEQFF. Complete variable domain (other parts from reference TRBV9 and TRBJ2-1): DSGVTQTPKHLITATGQRVTLRCSPRSGDLSVYWYQQSLDQGLQFLIQYYNGEERAKGNILERFSAQQFPDLHSELNLSSLELGDSALYFCASSVDYASYNEQFFGPGTRLTVL.

The chain links TRBV7-8 to TRBJ2-7; 7 bases align to TRBD2. Germline CDR1 is SGHVS and CDR2 is FQNEAQ. V shed 6 bases and J 3 bases; nucleotides not matched to a gene: 11. The length of the CDR3 is 15 residues. CDR3 sequence (DNA): TGTGCCAGCAGTGGGCCCCCTAGCGGCCACTACGAGCAGTACTTC. Its translation: CASSGPPSGHYEQYF.

The V gene is TRBV5-6, the J gene TRBJ2-1; 9 bases fit TRBD2. J was trimmed by 4 bases and V by 4 bases; bases with no gene match: 3. This CDR3 region has 14 residues. The V gene's germline CDR1 is SGHDT and CDR2 YYEEEE. Here the CDR3 DNA reads TGTGCCAGCAGCGGACTAGCGACTTACAATGAGCAGTTCTTC. This translates into CASSGLATYNEQFF.

The chain carries TRBV11-3 and TRBJ2-2; TRBD2 might be the D (6 bases). CDR1 SGHNT and CDR2 YENEEA come from the germline V gene. V gave up 1 base and J gave up 6 bases, with 9 bases separating them. The CDR3 consists of 14 residues. CDR3 in DNA: TGTGCCAGCAGCTTAGGGGGGGAGTCCGGGGAGCTGTTTTTT. The encoded protein is CASSLGGESGELFF.

The chain has TRBV19 and TRBJ1-1, with a tentative D call TRBD1 (6 bases). CDR1 and CDR2 from the germline V gene are LNHDA and SQIVND (reference sequence). CDR3 length: 16 residues. V dropped 4 bases and J dropped 4 bases, with 19 bases sitting between them. The CDR3 region is CASSTLLQGGGTEAFF. The CDR3, as DNA: TGTGCCAGTAGTACCCTATTACAGGGAGGGGGCACTGAAGCTTTCTTT.

The chain combines TRBV2 with TRBJ2-1; maybe TRBD2 (5 bases). The CDR3 covers 12 residues. V was trimmed by 6 bases and J by 9 bases, leaving 12 bases between them. CDR1 and CDR2 (germline): SNHLY, FYNNEI. The CDR3 DNA reads TGTGCCAGCAGCCGGGAAGGAGGTGAGCAGTTCTTC. As protein: CASSREGGEQFF.

The chain employs TRBV4-3 and TRBJ2-3; D unresolved. The germline V gene encodes CDR1 LGHNA and CDR2 YSLEER. V dropped 3 bases and J dropped 6 bases, with 10 bases sitting between them. The length of the CDR3 is 13 residues. The CDR3 here is CASSHKTEDTQYF. CDR3 sequence (DNA): TGCGCCAGCAGCCACAAGACGGAGGATACGCAGTATTTT.

The chain uses TRBV6-5 and TRBJ2-7, with D tentatively TRBD1 (5 bases). This CDR3 spans 16 amino acids. V lost 4 bases, J lost 1 base, and 17 bases lay in between. The germline CDR1 and CDR2 sequences are MNHEY and SVGAGI. CDR3: CASSSGQTVASYEQYF. DNA of the CDR3: TGTGCCAGCAGTTCGGGTCAGACAGTGGCTTCCTACGAGCAGTACTTC.

The V and J genes are TRBV29-1 and TRBJ2-1; tentative D call: TRBD2 (7 bases). The CDR3 sequence is 13 residues long. Germline CDR1 reads SQVTM; CDR2 reads ANQGSEA. V lost 6 bases to trimming and J lost 9 bases, with 18 bases between them. The chain's CDR3 is CSVRGGRRPEQFF. Here the CDR3 DNA reads TGCAGCGTGAGGGGGGGTAGGCGGCCTGAGCAGTTCTTC.

The chain joins TRBV18 to TRBJ1-3; D is undetermined. The V gene's germline CDR1 is KGHSH and CDR2 LQKENI. The CDR3 is 15 amino acids. Trimming shortened V by 1 base and J by 0 bases, and 7 bases separated the two germline ends. This CDR3 is CASSPQVSSGNTIYF. In nucleotides, the CDR3 is TGTGCCAGCTCACCACAAGTGAGCTCTGGAAACACCATATATTTT.

J is TRBJ2-7 and V is TRBV9; 7 bases line up with TRBD2. V gave up 2 bases and J gave up 1 base; unmatched junction bases: 6. The CDR3 runs to 15 residues. CDR1 SGDLS and CDR2 YYNGEE come from the germline V gene. This CDR3 reads CASSVGEGPSYEQYF. DNA of the CDR3: TGTGCCAGCAGCGTGGGGGAGGGGCCGTCCTACGAGCAGTACTTC.

The chain carries TRBV19 and TRBJ1-4, with a tentative D call TRBD1 (5 bases). Trimming took off 6 bases at V and 0 bases at J, with 14 bases between the two ends. The CDR3 runs to 16 residues. Germline V gives CDR1 LNHDA, CDR2 SQIVND (reference sequence). The CDR3, as DNA: TGTGCCAGTAGAAGGGGTTTTACGGCAACTAATGAAAAACTGTTTTTT. It specifies CASRRGFTATNEKLFF. Complete variable domain (other parts from reference TRBV19 and TRBJ1-4): DGGITQSPKYLFRKEGQNVTLSCEQNLNHDAMYWYRQDPGQGLRLIYYSQIVNDFQKGDIAEGYSVSREKKESFPLTVTSAQKNPTAFYLCASRRGFTATNEKLFFGSGTQLSVL.

J is TRBJ1-6 and V is TRBV11-2; 9 bases are a match to TRBD1. The CDR3 contains 16 residues. J gave up 9 bases and V 1 base, and 7 bases lay outside the gene matches. Germline loops: CDR1 SGHAT, CDR2 FQNNGV. The CDR3 nucleotides read TGTGCCAGCAGCTTAGTCGCGGGGACAGGGCGTTCACCCCTCCACTTT. Translating it yields CASSLVAGTGRSPLHF.

The chain links TRBV28 to TRBJ2-1, with 8 bases lining up with TRBD2. The CDR3 loop spans 16 amino acids. CDR1 MDHEN and CDR2 SYDVKM come from the germline V gene. Germline trimming cut 8 bases from V and 8 bases from J; bases unmatched to any gene: 17. The CDR3 DNA reads as TGTGCCAGCTCATATTTCGAGGGTAGCGGGAACGATGAGCAGTTCTTC. Translated: CASSYFEGSGNDEQFF.

V is TRBV18 and J is TRBJ2-7; 7 positions agree with TRBD1. V shed 3 bases, J shed 7 bases, and the junction held 6 bases outside the gene matches. The CDR3 spans 13 residues. CDR1 KGHSH and CDR2 LQKENI come from the germline V gene. The CDR3 loop reads CASSPGTVGEQYV. In DNA form, the CDR3 reads TGTGCCAGCTCACCCGGGACAGTGGGGGAGCAGTACGTC.

This chain joins TRBV5-4 and TRBJ2-3, with a tentative D call TRBD1 (6 bases). Looked up from germline, CDR1 is SGHNT and CDR2 is YYREEE (reference sequence). This CDR3 is 15 amino acids long. Trimming stripped 2 bases from V and 3 bases from J, with 13 bases between. The DNA of the CDR3 is TGTGCCAGCAGCTTACAGGGTAGGAGGACAGATACGCAGTATTTT. Translating gives CASSLQGRRTDTQYF.

This chain uses TRBV9 with TRBJ2-2; TRBD2 aligns across 8 bases. The germline V gene encodes CDR1 SGDLS and CDR2 YYNGEE. The CDR3 runs to 17 residues. V was pared by 4 bases and J by 3 bases, with 11 bases of the junction left unmatched. The CDR3 spells CASSSPSGSVYTGELFF. The DNA for the CDR3 is TGTGCCAGCAGCTCGCCTAGCGGGTCGGTGTACACCGGGGAGCTGTTTTTT.

The chain uses TRBV2 and TRBJ2-1; 7 nucleotides align to TRBD2. CDR1 is SNHLY and CDR2 is FYNNEI in the germline V gene. Trimming removed 1 base from V and 10 bases from J; junction bases left unmatched: 16. CDR3 length: 17 amino acids. CDR3 nucleotide sequence: TGTGCCAGCAGTGAAGGAGGAGAGCGGGGCGGGTTTTGGGAGCAGTTCTTC. As protein: CASSEGGERGGFWEQFF. The full variable domain, with the rest looked up from reference TRBV2 and TRBJ2-1, is EPEVTQTPSHQVTQMGQEVILRCVPISNHLYFYWYRQILGQKVEFLVSFYNNEISEKSEIFDDQFSVERPDGSNFTLKIRSTKLEDSAMYFCASSEGGERGGFWEQFFGPGTRLTVL.

The CDR3 loop is CASSSSADTQYF. The CDR3 nucleotides are TGTGCCAGCAGCTCCTCCGCAGATACGCAGTATTTT. The chain is built from TRBV5-4 and TRBJ2-3; D unresolved. Germline CDR1 and CDR2: SGHNT and YYREEE (reference sequence). The CDR3 runs 12 residues. Trimming removed 3 bases from V and 4 bases from J, with 6 bases in between. Supplemented by reference TRBV5-4 and TRBJ2-3, the full variable domain reads ETGVTQSPTHLIKTRGQQVTLRCSSQSGHNTVSWYQQALGQGPQFIFQYYREEENGRGNFPPRFSGLQFPNYSSELNVNALELDDSALYLCASSSSADTQYFGPGTRLTVL.

This clone was found once. This sequence joins TRBV6-6 and TRBJ1-1; D remains unclear. V lost 0 bases and J 11 bases, leaving 13 bases between the germline ends. Germline V gene sequence: CDR1 MNHNY, CDR2 SVGAGI (reference sequence). The length of the CDR3 is 13 residues. CDR3: CASSYSAGIQAFF. The CDR3 DNA reads as TGTGCCAGCAGTTACTCGGCTGGTATTCAGGCTTTCTTT.

In nucleotides, the CDR3 is TGTGCCTGTCAACACCCCGATGAGCAGTTCTTC. Translation gives CACQHPDEQFF. The chain combines TRBV30 with TRBJ2-1; unclear D gene. V lost 6 bases, J lost 8 bases, and 11 bases lay in between. CDR1 GTSNPN and CDR2 SVGIG come from the germline V gene (reference sequence). The CDR3 runs 11 residues. The full variable domain, with the rest looked up from reference TRBV30 and TRBJ2-1, is SQTIHQWPATLVQPVGSPLSLECTVEGTSNPNLYWYRQAAGRGLQLLFYSVGIGQISSEVPQNLSASRPQDRQFILSSKKLLLSDSGFYLCACQHPDEQFFGPGTRLTVL.

CDR3 sequence (DNA): TGTGCCAGCAGTGGATGGGTTAGCGGATGGACAGATACGCAGTATTTT. This sequence encodes CASSGWVSGWTDTQYF. This chain connects TRBV6-1 to TRBJ2-3; D is possibly TRBD2 (6 bases). Trimming removed 4 bases from V and 3 bases from J, with 17 bases in between. The CDR3 runs 16 residues. Germline-derived CDR1 and CDR2 are MNHNS and SASEGT.

This clone was detected only a few times. The chain links TRBV27 to TRBJ1-2; 10 bases are shared with TRBD1. V shed 3 bases and J 13 bases; nucleotides not matched to a gene: 5. The germline CDR1 and CDR2 sequences are MNHEY and SMNVEV (reference sequence). This CDR3 has 12 residues. This CDR3 reads CASSLDRGVLTF. In DNA form, the CDR3 reads TGTGCCAGCAGTTTGGACAGGGGGGTTCTCACCTTC.